This TCR beta chain was profiled in a study of shared clonotypes between healthy human individuals. Looking at the study overall: The donors, a couple of women and three men, were aged 18 to 49. CD8 memory received one plate per donor, CD8 naive two, CD4 memory three and CD4 naive three. Overall study results and limits: Larger richness was generally estimated for naive than memory subsets.

Remarks on this clone: Its specificity is unknown.

Germline-derived CDR1 and CDR2 are SGHNT and YYREEE (reference sequence). After removal of 4 bases from V and 2 bases from J, the junction contained 10 bases not matched to a gene. The CDR3 covers 17 residues. Assay used: immunoSEQ multiplex PCR; TCRdb lists only in-frame clones, some missing. The sample lists some 690,000 clones; roughly 87% were seen once. The study drew all its donors from Caucasian adults living in Nashville, Tennessee. J is TRBJ2-3 and V is TRBV5-4, with 10 positions matching TRBD2. Sequencing was done on a sample of memory CD8+ T cells from PBMCs. The subset is: CD45RO+ cells pooled with CCR7-negative TemRA cells. This sequence was found in a man between 18 and 35 years old in good health. Some clones in this sample may be carry-over from other donors' samples. CDR3 in amino acids: CASSPTGLAAYTDTQYF. As DNA, the CDR3 is TGTGCCAGCAGCCCTACTGGACTAGCGGCCTACACAGATACGCAGTATTTT.